Each of the 9 T cell receptor beta chains below was sequenced from the same sample in a study of blood T cell repertoires in COVID-19. Here immunoSEQ multiplex PCR was the method, and the copy in TCRdb shows in-frame clones only, minus some. The sample contains a few hundred thousand clones, about 90% of which appear only once. The specimen sequenced was PBMCs or T cells enriched from blood (not recorded which). Every receptor here comes from a man aged 25 to 40 who had recovered from COVID-19.

The chain recombines TRBV6-2 or TRBV6-3 with TRBJ2-7; 9 bases are a match to TRBD1. The CDR3 has 18 amino acids. With V trimmed by 6 bases and J by 0 bases, 15 bases remained unmatched. From germline, CDR1 is MNHEY and CDR2 SVGEGT. CDR3 residues: CASSPVPGQGRTSYEQYF. The DNA for the CDR3 is TGTGCCAGCAGCCCAGTCCCGGGACAGGGCCGAACCTCCTACGAGCAGTACTTC.

This clone appeared a single time. J is TRBJ1-1 and V is TRBV7-2; 7 nucleotides align to TRBD1. Trimming removed 4 bases from V and 8 bases from J; junction bases left unmatched: 7. The CDR3 extends over 13 amino acids. Germline CDR1 and CDR2: SGHTA and FQGNSA. DNA of the CDR3: TGTGCCAGCAGCTCACAACAGGGGACCGAAGCTTTCTTT. This sequence encodes CASSSQQGTEAFF.

The chain employs TRBV6-5 and TRBJ2-5; TRBD2 matches at 9 bases. The CDR3 is made up of 14 amino acids. Germline V lookup: CDR1 MNHEY, CDR2 SVGAGI. V dropped 6 bases and J dropped 4; count of bases not matched to a gene: 6. This CDR3 reads CASRGAGGTETQYF. The DNA of the CDR3 is TGTGCCAGCAGAGGAGCGGGGGGCACAGAGACCCAGTACTTC.

V gene TRBV11-3 combines with J gene TRBJ1-6; D gene unclear. Germline assignment: CDR1 SGHNT and CDR2 YENEEA. The CDR3 loop spans 12 amino acids. Trimming cost V 3 bases and J 8 bases, with 5 bases left between them. The CDR3 reads CASSLEDSPLHF. The CDR3 nucleotides are TGTGCCAGCAGCTTGGAGGATTCACCCCTCCACTTT.

The V and J genes are TRBV5-1 and TRBJ2-1; D unclear. Trimming stripped 0 bases from V and 6 bases from J, with 16 bases between. Germline V gives CDR1 SGHRS, CDR2 YFSETQ. The CDR3 loop spans 16 amino acids. CDR3 in amino acids: CASSLGMRGSSNEQFF. CDR3 nucleotide sequence: TGCGCCAGCAGCTTGGGTATGCGAGGAAGTAGCAATGAGCAGTTCTTC.

The chain recombines TRBV6-2 or TRBV6-3 with TRBJ1-5, with 7 bases matching TRBD1. Trimming took 2 bases from V and 4 from J; bases not matched to a gene: 2. CDR1 and CDR2 from the germline V gene are MNHEY and SVGEGT. This CDR3 has 14 residues. CDR3: CASSYGQDNQPQHF. CDR3 coding DNA: TGTGCCAGCAGTTACGGACAGGATAATCAGCCCCAGCATTTT.

This chain uses TRBV19 with TRBJ1-1; maybe TRBD1 (6 bases). Per the germline V gene, CDR1 is LNHDA and CDR2 is SQIVND (reference sequence). This CDR3 has 14 amino acids. V dropped 2 bases and J dropped 3 bases, with 10 bases sitting between them. This chain's CDR3 is CASSISQGYTEAFF. The DNA for the CDR3 is TGTGCCAGTAGTATAAGCCAGGGGTACACTGAAGCTTTCTTT.

This clone appeared a single time. V gene TRBV7-9 combines with J gene TRBJ1-5, with D possibly matching TRBD1 (6 bases). The CDR3 is 14 residues long. The V gene's germline CDR1 is SEHNR and CDR2 FQNEAQ (reference sequence). Trimming removed 6 bases at V and 12 bases at J, with 21 bases between. Written as DNA, the CDR3 is TGTGCCAGCAGTCCCGGGGACCCAACAGGGCGCCAGCATTTT. Translating gives CASSPGDPTGRQHF.

The rearrangement links TRBV3-1 (or the pseudogene TRBV3-2) to TRBJ1-4; possibly TRBD1 for D (6 bases). Trimming left V 2 bases short and J 8 bases short, with 15 bases between. The CDR3 contains 15 residues. Per the germline V gene, CDR1 is LGHDT and CDR2 is YNNKEL (reference sequence). The CDR3: CASSQRRGEGEKLFF. The CDR3 coding sequence is TGTGCCAGCAGCCAACGTAGGGGGGAGGGCGAAAAACTGTTTTTT.